This T cell receptor (beta chain) was recorded in a study of cytomegalovirus exposure and HLA in healthy donors. Study results and caveats: In a later analysis, at a false discovery rate of 0.05, some 15,000 TCR beta sequences were associated with HLA alleles.

This clone was observed a single time. The antigen is unknown. PCR used 60 Vbeta primers and 13 Jbeta primers. Generated by immunoSEQ multiplex PCR, the TCRdb table keeps only in-frame clones and is missing some. Counted here are 150,000 to 200,000 clones, approximately 81% occurring once; the ten biggest clones make up approximately 2%. The CDR3 runs 15 residues. Germline CDR1 and CDR2: LGHNA and YNFKEQ. The V end was cut by 0 bases, the J end by 7 bases, with 13 bases between. The sample was PBMCs. This chain uses TRBV4-2 with TRBJ2-1, with D possibly matching TRBD2 (5 bases). The clonotype originates from a woman aged 18-29 years in good health and CMV-seropositive. The CDR3 region is CASSQDVARGNEQFF. The DNA for the CDR3 is TGTGCCAGCAGCCAAGATGTGGCTAGAGGGAATGAGCAGTTCTTC.